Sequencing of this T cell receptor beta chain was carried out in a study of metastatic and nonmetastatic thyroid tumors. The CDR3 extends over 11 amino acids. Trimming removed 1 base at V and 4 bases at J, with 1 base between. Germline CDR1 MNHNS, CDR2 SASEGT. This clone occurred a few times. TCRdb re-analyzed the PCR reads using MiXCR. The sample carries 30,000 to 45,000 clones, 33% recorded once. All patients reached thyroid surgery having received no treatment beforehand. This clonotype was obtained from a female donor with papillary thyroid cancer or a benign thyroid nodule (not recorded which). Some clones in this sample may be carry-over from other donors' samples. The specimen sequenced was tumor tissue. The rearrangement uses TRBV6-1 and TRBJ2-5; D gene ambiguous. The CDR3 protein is CASSEGETQYF. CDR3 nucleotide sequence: TGTGCCAGCAGTGAAGGAGAGACCCAGTACTTC.